This is a list of T cell receptor beta chains from one sample in a study of T cell responses to AZD1222 COVID-19 vaccine. Clones were read by immunoSEQ multiplex PCR, and TCRdb kept only the in-frame ones, dropping some. The sample has roughly 28,000 clones, roughly 90% seen once; the top ten hold around 1.2%. This specimen consisted of peripheral blood, obtained on day 0 of AZD1222 vaccination. These TCRs come from an adult in good health. Both conserved end residues are part of each CDR3. The D gene is left open where the match is weak. Rows give clone size only sometimes, using once, few, many, or a class for an expanded clone.

D gene	clone size	V gene	J gene	CDR3 DNA	CDR3 protein
.	.	TRBV9	TRBJ1-2	TGTGCCAGCAGCGCCTTGGGGGGGGCTCTCTATGGCTACACCTTC	CASSALGGALYGYTF
.	.	TRBV20-1	TRBJ2-7	TGCAGTGCTAGAGGAAATTACGAGCAGTACTTC	CSARGNYEQYF
.	.	TRBV5-1	TRBJ2-7	TGCGCCAGCAGCTTCGACAGGTTTAGCTACGAGCAGTACTTC	CASSFDRFSYEQYF
.	.	TRBV7-8	TRBJ1-6	TGTGCCAGCAGCGTTCGCGGGTTGTCCTATAATTCACCCCTCCACTTT	CASSVRGLSYNSPLHF
.	.	TRBV19	TRBJ1-5	TGTGCCAGTAGTTTTCGACAGACGATTAGCAATCAGCCCCAGCATTTT	CASSFRQTISNQPQHF
TRBD1	once	TRBV6-5	TRBJ1-1	TGTGCCAGCAGTTACGGACAGGTGAACACTGAAGCTTTCTTT	CASSYGQVNTEAFF
.	.	TRBV13	TRBJ2-7	TGTGCCAGCAGCTTAGGGGCCGAGCAGTACTTC	CASSLGAEQYF
.	.	TRBV7-6	TRBJ1-1	TGTGCCAGCAGCTTAATAGGAGGGGTCATGACTGAAGCTTTCTTT	CASSLIGGVMTEAFF
.	.	TRBV4-2	TRBJ1-4	TGTGCCAGCAGCCAGAACAGGCCAACTAATGAAAAACTGTTTTTT	CASSQNRPTNEKLFF
TRBD2	.	TRBV19	TRBJ2-7	TGTGCCAGTAGTATATTGGCGGGAGGGCCCGGGCAGTACTTC	CASSILAGGPGQYF